Presented here are 13 T cell receptor beta chains from one specimen sequenced in a study of CD8 T cells in ankylosing spondylitis. TCRdb reprocessed the 5' RACE reads with MiXCR, giving one entry per CDR3 protein. Of about 33,000 distinct CDR3 sequences listed, approximately 15% were seen once; the top ten hold less than 40%. Sequenced material: blood. The receptor set was obtained from a male donor with ankylosing spondylitis or in good health (not recorded which).

This clonotype was recorded a few times. The chain combines TRBV27 with TRBJ2-1; TRBD1 might be the D (6 bases). The germline gives CDR1 MNHEY, CDR2 SMNVEV (reference sequence). V was clipped by 8 bases and J by 0 bases, with 11 bases between them. The CDR3 consists of 14 residues. The CDR3 loop is CASGHRDSYNEQFF. CDR3 nucleotide sequence: TGTGCCAGCGGACACAGGGACTCCTACAATGAGCAGTTCTTC.

This clonotype showed up just a few times. V gene TRBV20-1 combines with J gene TRBJ2-1, with 9 bases identical to TRBD2. The V gene end was trimmed by 5 bases and the J gene end by 3 bases; junction bases not matched to a gene: 8. The germline V gene encodes CDR1 DFQATT and CDR2 SNEGSKA (reference sequence). This CDR3 is built from 15 residues. The CDR3 DNA follows: TGCAGTGCTTCTAGTAGCGGGGGAGTCTACAATGAGCAGTTCTTC. Its protein is CSASSSGGVYNEQFF.

This chain uses TRBV5-1 with TRBJ2-1; 8 bases agree with TRBD2. With V trimmed by 6 bases and J by 9 bases, 11 bases remained unmatched. CDR3 size: 14 residues. CDR1 and CDR2 from the germline V gene are SGHRS and YFSETQ. For the CDR3, the DNA is TGCGCCAGCACCTCGGGAGGGAGGGGTAGTGAGCAGTTCTTC. Translation gives CASTSGGRGSEQFF.

The chain combines TRBV12-3 or TRBV12-4 with TRBJ2-2, with TRBD2 identical over 9 bases. The CDR3 sequence is 15 residues long. The V segment lost 3 bases and the J segment 5 bases; nucleotides outside the gene matches: 4. The CDR3 spells CASSFSSGVTGELFF. The CDR3, as DNA: TGTGCCAGCAGTTTCTCTAGCGGGGTTACCGGGGAGCTGTTTTTT.

This clonotype showed up just a few times. DNA of the CDR3: TGTGCCAGCAAGAAGCGGGGGGGCGTCGATGAGCAGTTCTTC. As protein: CASKKRGGVDEQFF. The chain recombines TRBV3-1 with TRBJ2-1; 10 bases line up with TRBD2. V lost 7 bases and J lost 8; bases outside the gene matches: 8. The CDR3 runs to 14 residues. Germline values: CDR1 LGHDT, CDR2 YNNKEL (reference sequence).

This clonotype was counted between two and nine times. The chain joins TRBV12-3 or TRBV12-4 to TRBJ2-2; no definite D call. The CDR3 loop spans 14 amino acids. Deletions cut 0 bases from V and 5 bases from J, with 7 bases between. The CDR3 coding sequence is TGTGCCAGCAGTTTAGCGCCCGGAACCGGGGAGCTGTTTTTT. It encodes CASSLAPGTGELFF.

This clonotype has only a few counts. The chain combines TRBV5-1 with TRBJ2-3, with D hard to call. CDR3 length: 12 residues. V was clipped by 4 bases and J by 5 bases, with 8 bases between them. Germline V gives CDR1 SGHRS, CDR2 YFSETQ. The CDR3 reads CASSPAGDTQYF. The CDR3 region has the DNA TGCGCCAGCAGCCCAGCCGGAGATACGCAGTATTTT.

The chain couples TRBV7-8 to TRBJ2-1, with a possible D match to TRBD2 (5 bases). In germline, CDR1 is SGHVS, CDR2 FQNEAQ. This CDR3 has 18 amino acids. Trimming pared 1 base from V and 0 bases from J, leaving 16 bases between. Here the CDR3 reads CASSLGLLRGSSYNEQFF. DNA for the CDR3: TGTGCCAGCAGCTTAGGCCTTCTTCGAGGGAGCTCCTACAATGAGCAGTTCTTC. Complete variable domain (other parts from reference TRBV7-8 and TRBJ2-1): GAGVSQSPRYKVAKRGQDVALRCDPISGHVSLFWYQQALGQGPEFLTYFQNEAQLDKSGLPSDRFFAERPEGSVSTLKIQRTQQEDSAVYLCASSLGLLRGSSYNEQFFGPGTRLTVL.

This clonotype was picked up many times. The genes are TRBV27 and TRBJ2-7, with TRBD2 as a possible D gene (6 bases). The V gene's germline CDR1 is MNHEY and CDR2 SMNVEV (reference sequence). This CDR3 comprises 13 residues. Trimming cost V 8 bases and J 6 bases, with 17 bases left between them. The CDR3 sequence is CASQISKGGEQYF. For the CDR3, the DNA is TGTGCCAGCCAAATTTCGAAGGGAGGCGAGCAGTACTTC.

This chain links TRBV28 with TRBJ2-3; the D gene is possibly TRBD2 (6 bases). Germline assignment: CDR1 MDHEN and CDR2 SYDVKM. V dropped 4 bases and J dropped 1 base, with 12 bases sitting between them. The CDR3 is 15 residues long. CDR3 nucleotides: TGTGCCAGCAGTTCCCCCCGCGGGGGCACAGATACGCAGTATTTT. Translated, it gives CASSSPRGGTDTQYF.

The CDR3 is CASSPLTSGRETQYF. In nucleotides, the CDR3 is TGTGCCAGCAGCCCCCTGACTAGCGGGAGGGAGACCCAGTACTTC. The genes are TRBV27 and TRBJ2-5, with TRBD2 identical over 13 bases. Germline V gives CDR1 MNHEY, CDR2 SMNVEV (reference sequence). With V trimmed by 6 bases and J by 5 bases, 6 bases remained unmatched. The CDR3 runs to 15 residues.

In this sample, this clonotype turned up many times. CDR3 sequence (DNA): TGTGCCAGCAGCCTGCTCGGACAGGGAGAAAACATTCAGTACTTC. Its protein product is CASSLLGQGENIQYF. The V gene is TRBV14, the J gene TRBJ2-4, with 8 bases aligning to TRBD1. Unmatched junction bases numbered 7, after V lost 4 bases and J lost 5 bases. Germline V gene lookup returns CDR1 SGHDN and CDR2 FVKESK. This CDR3 region has 15 residues.

The chain employs TRBV28 and TRBJ2-3, with D perhaps assigned TRBD1 or TRBD2 (5 bases each). Germline V gene sequence: CDR1 MDHEN, CDR2 SYDVKM. V was clipped by 3 bases and J by 1 base, with 8 bases between them. The CDR3 has 14 residues. The CDR3 protein is CASSLLGGTDTQYF. CDR3 bases: TGTGCCAGCAGTTTGTTGGGGGGCACAGATACGCAGTATTTT. The full variable domain, in which reference TRBV28 and TRBJ2-3 provide the parts outside the CDR3, is DVKVTQSSRYLVKRTGEKVFLECVQDMDHENMFWYRQDPGLGLRLIYFSYDVKMKEKGDIPEGYSVSREKKERFSLILESASTNQTSMYLCASSLLGGTDTQYFGPGTRLTVL.